The rows below give T cell receptor beta chains drawn from one sample of a study of STAT5B mutations in CD4+ large granular lymphocyte leukemia. Method: immunoSEQ multiplex PCR; TCRdb's copy keeps in-frame clones and lacks some. Among approximately 35,000 clones listed, 68% were seen once. The sample consisted of CD4+ T cells from blood buffy coats. The receptors originated from a human donor in good health. Both conserved end residues are part of each CDR3. The D gene is left open where the match is weak. Not all rows give a size; the values are once, few, many and, for expanded clones, a class.

D gene: TRBD1
clone size: NA
V gene: TRBV9
J gene: TRBJ2-1
CDR3 DNA: TGTGCCAGCAGCGTAGATCCGGGACAGGGGGTTCGGTTCTTC
CDR3 protein: CASSVDPGQGVRFF

D gene: NA
clone size: NA
V gene: TRBV11-2
J gene: TRBJ2-3
CDR3 DNA: TGTGCCAGCAGCTGGGCCCTCACAGATACGCAGTATTTT
CDR3 protein: CASSWALTDTQYF

D gene: NA
clone size: NA
V gene: TRBV11-2
J gene: TRBJ2-7
CDR3 DNA: TGTGCCAGCAGCTTAGTTCCTGGCTCCTACGAGCAGTACTTC
CDR3 protein: CASSLVPGSYEQYF

D gene: TRBD1
clone size: NA
V gene: TRBV19
J gene: TRBJ2-7
CDR3 DNA: TGTGCCAGTAGTACGGGACAGGGAGGCGCCTACGAGCAGTACTTC
CDR3 protein: CASSTGQGGAYEQYF

D gene: NA
clone size: NA
V gene: TRBV27
J gene: TRBJ1-2
CDR3 DNA: TGTGCCAGCCGGGACGGTGAGTTCGATGGCTACACCTTC
CDR3 protein: CASRDGEFDGYTF

D gene: NA
clone size: NA
V gene: TRBV5-1
J gene: TRBJ1-2
CDR3 DNA: TGCGCCAGCAGCTTGGATTCTAACTATGGCTACACCTTC
CDR3 protein: CASSLDSNYGYTF

D gene: NA
clone size: NA
V gene: TRBV9
J gene: TRBJ2-5
CDR3 DNA: TGTGCCAGCAGCCCTACGGTGGTGGGGGAGACCCAGTACTTC
CDR3 protein: CASSPTVVGETQYF

D gene: TRBD1
clone size: NA
V gene: TRBV7-2
J gene: TRBJ2-1
CDR3 DNA: TGTGCCAGCAGCTTCTCTACCCGACAGGGACAGTTCTTC
CDR3 protein: CASSFSTRQGQFF

D gene: NA
clone size: few
V gene: TRBV19
J gene: TRBJ2-7
CDR3 DNA: TGTGCCAGTAGTTCCGGAGGACAGTCCTACGAGCAGTACTTC
CDR3 protein: CASSSGGQSYEQYF

D gene: TRBD1
clone size: once
V gene: TRBV9
J gene: TRBJ2-1
CDR3 DNA: TGTGCCAGCAGCATAACCGGGACAGGGTACTACAATGAGCAGTTCTTC
CDR3 protein: CASSITGTGYYNEQFF

D gene: TRBD2
clone size: NA
V gene: TRBV7-3
J gene: TRBJ2-1
CDR3 DNA: TGTGCCAGCAGCTTAAGGGGCCTGCCCCGGCCGGGGGGGCAGAATGAGCAGTTCTTC
CDR3 protein: CASSLRGLPRPGGQNEQFF

D gene: NA
clone size: NA
V gene: TRBV9
J gene: TRBJ1-6
CDR3 DNA: TGTGCCAGCAGAGTAGCAGGGGTCGATAATTCACCCCTCCACTTT
CDR3 protein: CASRVAGVDNSPLHF

D gene: NA
clone size: NA
V gene: TRBV28
J gene: TRBJ1-1
CDR3 DNA: TGTGCCAGCAGTAGGACTTCTATTGCGAACACTGAAGCTTTCTTT
CDR3 protein: CASSRTSIANTEAFF

D gene: NA
clone size: NA
V gene: TRBV27
J gene: TRBJ2-6
CDR3 DNA: TGTGCCAGCAGTGGACGATCCTCTGGGGCCAACGTCCTGACTTTC
CDR3 protein: CASSGRSSGANVLTF

D gene: NA
clone size: NA
V gene: TRBV10-3
J gene: TRBJ2-1
CDR3 DNA: TGTGCCATTAGAGAGAACGATGAGCAGTTCTTC
CDR3 protein: CAIRENDEQFF

D gene: NA
clone size: few
V gene: TRBV7-8
J gene: TRBJ1-2
CDR3 DNA: TGTGCCAGCAGCTTAGGGGTAGGGAATGGCTACACCTTC
CDR3 protein: CASSLGVGNGYTF

D gene: TRBD1
clone size: NA
V gene: TRBV19
J gene: TRBJ2-1
CDR3 DNA: TGTGCCAGTAGGACAGGGTTCTACAATGAGCAGTTCTTC
CDR3 protein: CASRTGFYNEQFF

D gene: NA
clone size: few
V gene: TRBV10-3
J gene: TRBJ1-2
CDR3 DNA: TGTGCCATCACCGTCAATGGGGGGCGGGATGGCTACACCTTC
CDR3 protein: CAITVNGGRDGYTF

D gene: NA
clone size: NA
V gene: TRBV15
J gene: TRBJ1-5
CDR3 DNA: TGTGCCACCAGCAGTAGACAGATACTGAGCAATCAGCCCCAGCATTTT
CDR3 protein: CATSSRQILSNQPQHF

D gene: NA
clone size: NA
V gene: TRBV11-1
J gene: TRBJ1-1
CDR3 DNA: TGTGCCAGCAGCTCAATGGCGCCCATTGGAAGGAACACTGAAGCTTTCTTT
CDR3 protein: CASSSMAPIGRNTEAFF

D gene: TRBD1
clone size: NA
V gene: TRBV18
J gene: TRBJ1-4
CDR3 DNA: TGTGCCAGCTCACCGGGACAGAATGAAAAACTGTTTTTT
CDR3 protein: CASSPGQNEKLFF

D gene: NA
clone size: NA
V gene: TRBV27
J gene: TRBJ2-3
CDR3 DNA: TGTGCCAGCAGTTCCCGGACTATGATGTTATCAGATACGCAGTATTTT
CDR3 protein: CASSSRTMMLSDTQYF

D gene: NA
clone size: NA
V gene: TRBV10-3
J gene: TRBJ1-1
CDR3 DNA: TGTGCCGCTTCCTGGGCAATGAACACTGAAGCTTTCTTT
CDR3 protein: CAASWAMNTEAFF

D gene: NA
clone size: NA
V gene: TRBV7-2
J gene: TRBJ1-5
CDR3 DNA: TGTGCCAGCAGCTTGAGGTCAGGGCTTGGGAGCAATCAGCCCCAGCATTTT
CDR3 protein: CASSLRSGLGSNQPQHF

D gene: NA
clone size: few
V gene: TRBV11-2
J gene: TRBJ1-2
CDR3 DNA: TGTGCCAGCAGCTTAGGACAGGTAGAGGGCTACACCTTC
CDR3 protein: CASSLGQVEGYTF